The rows below give T cell receptor beta chains drawn from one sample of a study of blood T cell repertoires in COVID-19. Sequenced by immunoSEQ multiplex PCR; TCRdb stores in-frame clones only, minus some. Altogether about 24,000 clones are present, 81% being singletons, with the ten largest covering more than 6.5%. The source material was peripheral blood. The receptor set was obtained from an older man with acute or convalescent COVID-19. CDR3s include the opening cysteine and the closing phenylalanine or tryptophan. The D gene is left open where the match is weak. The listing skips clone size in some rows; elsewhere it reads once, few, many or a size class.

clone size	D gene	J gene	V gene	CDR3 protein	CDR3 DNA
NA	TRBD2	TRBJ2-2	TRBV4-1	CASSQVGVGSGIGELFF	TGCGCCAGCAGCCAAGTTGGAGTTGGTAGCGGGATCGGGGAGCTGTTTTTT
NA	TRBD1	TRBJ1-2	TRBV28	CASSLSGQGGDGGYTF	TGTGCCAGCAGTTTATCAGGACAGGGGGGCGACGGTGGCTACACCTTC
NA	TRBD1	TRBJ1-2	TRBV5-4	CASSLVGQGLVTF	TGTGCCAGCAGCTTGGTGGGACAGGGCCTTGTCACCTTC
medium-sized	TRBD1	TRBJ1-2	TRBV7-2	CASSSRTGDNGYTF	TGTGCCAGCAGCTCCCGGACAGGGGACAATGGCTACACCTTC
NA	NA	TRBJ2-7	TRBV24-1	CATSESAGYEQYF	TGTGCCACCAGTGAATCTGCAGGTTATGAGCAGTACTTC
NA	NA	TRBJ2-1	TRBV7-6	CASSFIDEQFF	TGTGCCAGCAGCTTTATTGATGAGCAGTTCTTC
NA	TRBD1	TRBJ1-5	TRBV6-5	CASSSRQGNQPQHF	TGTGCCAGCAGTTCCCGACAGGGGAATCAGCCCCAGCATTTT
NA	NA	TRBJ1-2	TRBV5-6	CASSATGTIVGYTF	TGTGCCAGCAGCGCGACCGGGACAATTGTTGGCTACACCTTC
NA	NA	TRBJ2-3	TRBV3-1/TRBV3-2	CASSPTSQAQYF	TGTGCCAGCAGCCCCACTAGCCAGGCGCAGTATTTT
NA	NA	TRBJ1-5	TRBV20-1	CSARDTGPQHF	TGCAGTGCTAGAGATACGGGGCCCCAGCATTTT
NA	NA	TRBJ2-3	TRBV29-1	CSVRNVQGEGGTDTQYF	TGCAGCGTGCGAAACGTTCAGGGGGAAGGGGGGACAGATACGCAGTATTTT
NA	NA	TRBJ2-7	TRBV29-1	CSVSPGRGYEQYF	TGCAGCGTTTCCCCGGGCAGGGGCTACGAGCAGTACTTC
NA	NA	TRBJ1-5	TRBV7-8	CASSLMGGGSNQPQHF	TGTGCCAGCAGCTTAATGGGAGGGGGTTCTAATCAGCCCCAGCATTTT
few	NA	TRBJ2-5	TRBV9	CASSPWASPQETQYF	TGTGCCAGCAGCCCTTGGGCTAGCCCTCAGGAGACCCAGTACTTC
once	NA	TRBJ2-5	TRBV7-9	CASWNSVRKETQYF	TGTGCCAGTTGGAATAGCGTCCGAAAAGAGACCCAGTACTTC
NA	TRBD1	TRBJ1-4	TRBV6-5	CASSPQGAQNEKLFF	TGTGCCAGCAGTCCACAGGGGGCTCAAAATGAAAAACTGTTTTTT
NA	NA	TRBJ1-5	TRBV10-3	CAISDGGGNQPQHF	TGTGCCATCAGTGATGGTGGGGGGAATCAGCCCCAGCATTTT
NA	NA	TRBJ2-5	TRBV5-1	CASSLEAGSFQETQYF	TGCGCCAGCAGCTTGGAGGCAGGCTCCTTCCAAGAGACCCAGTACTTC
few	NA	TRBJ2-1	TRBV7-2	CASSLAAGVYNEQFF	TGTGCCAGCAGCTTAGCAGCAGGGGTCTACAATGAGCAGTTCTTC
NA	TRBD2	TRBJ2-7	TRBV30	CAWSVEGTSGSEQYF	TGTGCCTGGAGTGTAGAAGGGACTAGCGGGAGTGAGCAGTACTTC
NA	NA	TRBJ1-6	TRBV20-1	CSAGGSVSPLHF	TGCAGTGCTGGTGGCAGCGTCTCACCCCTCCACTTT
NA	TRBD1	TRBJ2-2	TRBV2	CASSVGQTNTGELFF	TGTGCCAGCAGCGTGGGACAGACGAACACCGGGGAGCTGTTTTTT
once	NA	TRBJ2-1	TRBV5-1	CASSVTGSAFNEQFF	TGCGCCAGCAGCGTCACGGGATCCGCTTTCAATGAGCAGTTCTTC
NA	NA	TRBJ2-1	TRBV7-8	CASSLKRLGLGNEQFF	TGTGCCAGCAGCTTAAAGCGGCTCGGGTTGGGCAATGAGCAGTTCTTC
NA	NA	TRBJ2-3	TRBV5-1	CASSFRDWSTDTQYF	TGCGCCAGCAGCTTCAGGGACTGGAGCACAGATACGCAGTATTTT
NA	TRBD1	TRBJ2-2	TRBV5-1	CASRPRWTGDSGELFF	TGCGCCAGCAGACCAAGATGGACAGGGGACTCCGGGGAGCTGTTTTTT
NA	NA	TRBJ2-2	TRBV30	CAWSIDYTGELFF	TGTGCCTGGAGTATCGACTACACCGGGGAGCTGTTTTTT
NA	TRBD2	TRBJ2-1	TRBV27	CASSPLSGASSYNEQFF	TGTGCCAGCAGTCCTCTAAGCGGGGCCAGCTCCTACAATGAGCAGTTCTTC
NA	NA	TRBJ2-3	TRBV19	CASSTTSNSHQCF	TGTGCCAGTAGTACAACCAGCAACAGCCATCAGTGTTTT
once	NA	TRBJ2-3	TRBV10-3	CAISAGGTDTQYF	TGTGCCATCAGCGCCGGAGGCACAGATACGCAGTATTTT
NA	TRBD1	TRBJ1-5	TRBV3-1/TRBV3-2	CASSQNPGQGAGNQPQHF	TGTGCCAGCAGCCAAAATCCGGGACAGGGGGCCGGCAATCAGCCCCAGCATTTT
NA	TRBD1	TRBJ1-6	TRBV18	CASSPPTGPNSPLHF	TGTGCCAGCTCACCACCGACAGGGCCTAATTCACCCCTCCACTTT
once	TRBD1	TRBJ2-5	TRBV6-2/TRBV6-3	CASSYRGPETQYF	TGTGCCAGCAGTTACAGGGGGCCGGAGACCCAGTACTTC
NA	NA	TRBJ2-1	TRBV7-6	CASSLGSGLGSNEQFF	TGTGCCAGCAGCTTAGGATCAGGACTGGGTTCAAATGAGCAGTTCTTC
NA	TRBD2	TRBJ2-7	TRBV3-1/TRBV3-2	CASSRGLDYEQYF	TGTGCCAGCAGCAGGGGACTAGACTACGAGCAGTACTTC
NA	NA	TRBJ2-3	TRBV5-6	CASSAISTDTQYF	TGTGCCAGCAGCGCGATTAGCACAGATACGCAGTATTTT
NA	NA	TRBJ1-5	TRBV12-3/TRBV12-4	CASSLGANQPQHF	TGTGCCAGCAGTTTAGGGGCCAATCAGCCCCAGCATTTT
NA	NA	TRBJ1-4	TRBV4-3	CASSQDQFAKLFF	TGCGCCAGCAGCCAAGATCAGTTCGCAAAACTGTTTTTT
NA	TRBD1	TRBJ2-7	TRBV14	CASSQATGGSNREF	TGTGCCAGCAGCCAAGCGACAGGGGGAAGCAACCGGGAATTC
NA	NA	TRBJ1-3	TRBV13	CASSLRQGRSGNTIYF	TGTGCCAGCAGCTTACGTCAGGGTAGGTCTGGAAACACCATATATTTT
NA	NA	TRBJ2-1	TRBV25-1	CASRLTGTNNEQFF	TGTGCCAGCAGACTCACCGGGACAAACAATGAGCAGTTCTTC
NA	TRBD1	TRBJ1-2	TRBV30	CAWSPPGGGKGGYTF	TGTGCCTGGAGTCCCCCCGGAGGGGGCAAGGGGGGCTACACCTTC
NA	TRBD1	TRBJ1-1	TRBV2	CASSEWDRELYTEAFF	TGTGCCAGCAGTGAGTGGGACAGGGAGTTGTACACTGAAGCTTTCTTT
NA	NA	TRBJ2-4	TRBV27	CASSLSPGQALAKNIQYF	TGTGCCAGCAGTTTATCTCCGGGACAAGCACTAGCCAAAAACATTCAGTACTTC
NA	NA	TRBJ1-6	TRBV4-1	CASSQEGVSPLHF	TGCGCCAGCAGCCAAGAAGGGGTCTCGCCCCTCCACTTT
NA	TRBD1	TRBJ1-3	TRBV16	CASSQSRQGTHGRSGNTIYF	TGTGCCAGCAGCCAATCAAGACAGGGTACTCATGGGAGGTCTGGAAACACCATATATTTT
NA	NA	TRBJ1-1	TRBV19	CASSISVNTEAFF	TGTGCCAGTAGTATTTCAGTGAACACTGAAGCTTTCTTT